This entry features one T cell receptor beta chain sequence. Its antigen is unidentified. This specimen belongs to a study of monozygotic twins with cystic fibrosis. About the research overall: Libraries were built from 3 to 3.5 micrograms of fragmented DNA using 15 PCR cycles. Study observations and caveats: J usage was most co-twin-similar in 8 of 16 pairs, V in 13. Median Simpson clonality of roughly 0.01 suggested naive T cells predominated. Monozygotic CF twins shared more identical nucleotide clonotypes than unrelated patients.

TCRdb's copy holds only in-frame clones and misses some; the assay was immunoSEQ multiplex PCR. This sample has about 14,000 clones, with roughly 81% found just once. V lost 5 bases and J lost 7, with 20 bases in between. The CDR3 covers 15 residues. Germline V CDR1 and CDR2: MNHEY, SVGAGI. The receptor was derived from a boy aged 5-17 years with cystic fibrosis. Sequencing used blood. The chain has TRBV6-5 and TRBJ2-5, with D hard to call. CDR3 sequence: CASSRSGPSLGTQYF. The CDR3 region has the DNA TGTGCCAGCAGTCGATCGGGCCCATCCTTAGGGACCCAGTACTTC.